This T cell receptor beta chain comes out of a study of blood T cell repertoires in COVID-19. Study background: Donors in the United States, Italy and Spain gave samples during acute or convalescent COVID-19. PBMCs, B-cell-depleted T cells, or T cells were the source of the cDNA or gDNA that made up the material.

This clone appeared once. Original data processing: Reference gene primer amplification gave nucleated cell count estimates. The protocol was immunoSEQ multiplex PCR, while the TCRdb copy is restricted to in-frame clones and leaves out a portion. V, J and clone size are taken as reported in that table, and D and trimming were inferred from the DNA itself. The sample holds 40,000 or so clones, 86% seen once. Material: peripheral blood. The receptor was derived from a man in his forties with active COVID-19.

The CDR3 loop reads CASQDRGANTEAFF. CDR3 bases: TGTGCCAGCCAGGACAGGGGAGCGAACACTGAAGCTTTCTTT. The chain couples TRBV5-4 to TRBJ1-1; 9 bases are shared with TRBD1. V gave up 7 bases and J gave up 1 base; unmatched junction bases: 5. Germline V lookup: CDR1 SGHNT, CDR2 YYREEE (reference sequence). The CDR3 has 14 residues.